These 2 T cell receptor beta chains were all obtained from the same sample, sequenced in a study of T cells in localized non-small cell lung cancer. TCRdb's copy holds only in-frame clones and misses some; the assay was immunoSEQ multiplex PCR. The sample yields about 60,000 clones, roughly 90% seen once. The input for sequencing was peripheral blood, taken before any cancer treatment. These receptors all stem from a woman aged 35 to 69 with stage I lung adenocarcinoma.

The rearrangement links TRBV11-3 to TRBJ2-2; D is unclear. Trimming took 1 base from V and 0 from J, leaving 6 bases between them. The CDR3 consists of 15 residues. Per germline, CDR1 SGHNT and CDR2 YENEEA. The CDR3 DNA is TGTGCCAGCAGCTTAGGCCTAGCGAACACCGGGGAGCTGTTTTTT. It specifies CASSLGLANTGELFF.

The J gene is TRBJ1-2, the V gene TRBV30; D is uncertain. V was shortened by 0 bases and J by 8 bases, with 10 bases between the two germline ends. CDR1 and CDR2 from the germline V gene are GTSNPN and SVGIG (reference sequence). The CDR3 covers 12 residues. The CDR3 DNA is TGTGCCTGGAGTGTACAGACTGTCGGCTACACCTTC. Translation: CAWSVQTVGYTF.